A selection of T cell receptor beta chains follows, all from one sample in a study of T cell responses to AZD1222 COVID-19 vaccine. Assay used: immunoSEQ multiplex PCR; TCRdb lists only in-frame clones, some missing. The sample lists roughly 81,000 clones, approximately 89% occurring once. The source material was peripheral blood, sampled on day 0 of AZD1222 vaccination. Receptors were obtained from an adult in good health. The CDR3 runs from the conserved cysteine through the conserved F or W.

CDR3 protein	V gene	J gene
CASSVGGSGELFF	TRBV9	TRBJ2-2
CASSLEQGTEAFF	TRBV7-9	TRBJ1-1
CASSFRDTNNEQFF	TRBV27	TRBJ2-1
CASSEGQTYNSPLHF	TRBV2	TRBJ1-6
CASSLLWERGTTGLTEAFF	TRBV27	TRBJ1-1
CASSQAGKGSNSPLHF	TRBV3-1/TRBV3-2	TRBJ1-6
CASQGLDTEAFF	TRBV28	TRBJ1-1
CASRVGPPSTGELFF	TRBV2	TRBJ2-2
CASSVGTTELNTQYF	TRBV9	TRBJ2-3
CSVGDSGYEQYF	TRBV29-1	TRBJ2-7
CASSVRGIADTQYF	TRBV7-3	TRBJ2-3
CAWRLWGSGNTIYF	TRBV30	TRBJ1-3
CASSNNRESVLFF	TRBV2	TRBJ2-1
CASRPTAYIEKLFF	TRBV28	TRBJ1-4
CASSYAAVNQPQHF	TRBV6-5	TRBJ1-5
CASSTGTSGSGDTQYF	TRBV5-1	TRBJ2-3
CASSYRSPGELFF	TRBV6-5	TRBJ2-2
CASSPSNPGQGSPPLHF	TRBV4-2	TRBJ1-6
CASSGQSPNEKLFF	TRBV6-5	TRBJ1-4
CASSLEPSGTSDTQYF	TRBV5-1	TRBJ2-3
CASRTTRGDRRQPQHF	TRBV19	TRBJ1-5
CASMNSRDSPLHF	TRBV19	TRBJ1-6
CASSLAGRGNSPLHF	TRBV27	TRBJ1-6
CASSQHGEKLFF	TRBV3-1/TRBV3-2	TRBJ1-4